This TCR beta chain is from a study of control samples from healthy donors and cancer patients. V lost 4 bases to trimming and J lost 6 bases; unmatched junction nucleotides: 2. The length of the CDR3 is 13 residues. From germline, CDR1 is KGHSH and CDR2 LQKENI. Some clones are missing from TCRdb's copy, which holds only in-frame ones; the method was immunoSEQ multiplex PCR. The repertoire includes approximately 160,000 clones, 91% of them detected once, and about 2.1% sits in the top ten. Sequencing input: blood. The chain links TRBV18 to TRBJ1-2; 10 positions agree with TRBD1. This receptor was obtained from a woman between 40 and 50 years old in good health. CDR3 nucleotide sequence: TGTGCCAGCTCACAAGGGACAGGGGATGGCTACACCTTC. It translates to CASSQGTGDGYTF. The full variable domain, with the rest looked up from reference TRBV18 and TRBJ1-2, is NAGVMQNPRHLVRRRGQEARLRCSPMKGHSHVYWYRQLPEEGLKFMVYLQKENIIDESGMPKERFSAEFPKEGPSILRIQQVVRGDSAAYFCASSQGTGDGYTFGSGTRLTVV.